Below, one T cell receptor (beta chain) is given with its context. Assay: immunoSEQ multiplex PCR; the TCRdb copy retains only in-frame clones and omits some. The top ten clones hold under 0.45% of a sample with millions of clones, more than 80% of them seen once. Investigators divided CD4+ cells into CD45RA+ naive and CD45RA-negative memory subsets. The CDR3 extends over 15 amino acids. Germline-derived CDR1 and CDR2 are SGHDT and YYEEEE. With 4 bases removed from V and 6 bases from J, the gap between germline ends came to 20 bases. These data are taken from a study of shared clonotypes between healthy human individuals. Background on the study: A donor's plate count was three for CD4 naive and three for CD4 memory; CD8 naive had two and CD8 memory one.

The V gene is TRBV5-6, the J gene TRBJ2-7; the D gene is possibly TRBD1 (6 bases). Sequenced material: naive CD4+ T cells from PBMCs. Subset here: CD45RA+ positively selected. The clonotype originates from a man aged 18 to 30 in good health. Some clones in this sample may be carry-over from other donors' samples. CDR3 sequence (DNA): TGTGCCAGCAGCAATAGGATACGACAGGTTCTCGAGCAGTACTTC. Protein: CASSNRIRQVLEQYF.